This TCR beta chain was identified in a study of cytomegalovirus exposure and HLA in healthy donors. In the PCR, 60 Vbeta and 13 Jbeta primers were used. Clones were sequenced by immunoSEQ multiplex PCR, and TCRdb holds only the in-frame ones, with some missing. The sample consists of roughly 150,000 clones, about 80% of them appearing once. As concerns this clone: Its antigen is not identified.

Findings and caveats of the study: Later analysis identified 16,951 TCR beta sequences associated with HLA alleles, using a false discovery rate threshold of 0.05. The authors enumerated over 150 TCR beta chains as linked to cytomegalovirus. Trimming of TCR beta V- and J-genes showed a link, identified in a later analysis, to a missense DCLRE1C variant.

Germline values: CDR1 MGHRA, CDR2 YSYEKL. CDR3 size: 16 residues. The germline V and J ends were trimmed by 4 bases and 6 bases, with 19 bases remaining between them. The rearrangement links TRBV4-1 to TRBJ2-1, with a weak D call TRBD1 (6 bases). Sequenced: PBMCs. This sequence was found in a young man in good health and CMV-seropositive. In nucleotides, the CDR3 is TGCGCCAGCAGCCCAGTTCTGGCAGGGGACCTCAATGAGCAGTTCTTC. Its protein product is CASSPVLAGDLNEQFF.